These 5 T cell receptor beta chains share one sample of origin, sequenced in a study of PD-L1 blockade in urothelial cancer. Using immunoSEQ multiplex PCR, the repertoire was profiled, and TCRdb retains in-frame clones only, with some absent. Of over 40,000 clones listed, approximately 82% are singletons. Material: PBMCs, obtained around atezolizumab (anti-PD-L1) treatment. These receptors were obtained from a man aged 65 to 85 with urothelial cancer.

The chain has TRBV5-6 and TRBJ1-2; 8 bases map to TRBD1. Germline CDR1 reads SGHDT; CDR2 reads YYEEEE. The CDR3 is made up of 18 amino acids. V lost 3 bases to trimming and J lost 4 bases; unmatched junction nucleotides: 17. The CDR3 bases are TGTGCCAGCAGCTACCGAATGGGACAGGACCTATTAGGCTATGGCTACACCTTC. Encoded protein: CASSYRMGQDLLGYGYTF.

The V call is TRBV19, the J call TRBJ1-3; D uncertain. Looked up from germline, CDR1 is LNHDA and CDR2 is SQIVND (reference sequence). CDR3 length: 16 residues. The ends were cut back, 6 bases at V and 2 bases at J, with 17 bases in the middle. The CDR3 nucleotides read TGTGCCAGTAGCTCCCCCGGAGGCCCGACTGGAAACACCATATATTTT. This encodes CASSSPGGPTGNTIYF.

V usage is TRBV5-1 and J usage is TRBJ2-5; the D gene is possibly TRBD2 (6 bases). Looked up from germline, CDR1 is SGHRS and CDR2 is YFSETQ. V shed 5 bases and J shed 5 bases, with 19 bases lying between them. This CDR3 is 15 amino acids long. Written as DNA, the CDR3 is TGCGCCAGCAGGTGGAGGGCAGAGGGGACTGAGACCCAGTACTTC. It is translated as CASRWRAEGTETQYF.

The CDR3 loop is CASSLTQDTEAFF. Here the CDR3 DNA reads TGTGCCAGCAGCCTGACCCAGGACACTGAAGCTTTCTTT. The gene calls are TRBV6-6 and TRBJ1-1, with D unclear. Looked up from germline, CDR1 is MNHNY and CDR2 is SVGAGI (reference sequence). The CDR3 length is 13 residues. The V end was cut by 6 bases, the J end by 3 bases, with 11 bases between.

The V and J genes are TRBV10-3 and TRBJ2-1, with TRBD2 identical over 10 bases. This CDR3 spans 14 amino acids. Germline CDR1 is ENHRY and CDR2 is SYGVKD. The V and J ends lost 10 bases and 4 bases, in that order; junction bases with no gene match: 7. The CDR3 DNA follows: TGTGCCACACATAGCGGGAGGAGTTACAATGAGCAGTTCTTC. Translating it yields CATHSGRSYNEQFF.